A selection of T cell receptor beta chains follows, all from one sample in a study of metastatic and nonmetastatic thyroid tumors. TCRdb reanalyzed the PCR reads via MiXCR. This table has 18,000 or so clones, roughly a fifth appearing once. Material for sequencing was tumor tissue. These receptors originate from a female donor with papillary thyroid cancer or a benign thyroid nodule (not recorded which). Some clones in this sample may be carry-over from other donors' samples. Both conserved end residues are part of each CDR3. Fields, in order: J gene, D gene, clone size, V gene, CDR3 DNA, CDR3 protein. The D gene is left open where the match is weak. Size is stated for part of the rows, as once, few or many counts, or as a class when the clone is expanded.

j_call: TRBJ2-5
d_call: .
clone_size: .
v_call: TRBV7-8
cdr3_nt: TGTGCCAGCAGCGCCTGGGTCACCTCCGCAGAGACCCAGTACTTC
cdr3_aa: CASSAWVTSAETQYF

j_call: TRBJ2-5
d_call: .
clone_size: few
v_call: TRBV6-5
cdr3_nt: TGTGCCAGCAGTTATATCGAGACCCAGTACTTC
cdr3_aa: CASSYIETQYF

j_call: TRBJ2-7
d_call: .
clone_size: many
v_call: TRBV7-3
cdr3_nt: TGTGCCAGCAGCTCACTCGGGACACTCAGCTACGAGCAGTACTTC
cdr3_aa: CASSSLGTLSYEQYF

j_call: TRBJ2-2
d_call: .
clone_size: many
v_call: TRBV5-1
cdr3_nt: TGCGCCAGCACGATTGGGGGCCTCTACACCGGGGAGCTGTTTTTT
cdr3_aa: CASTIGGLYTGELFF

j_call: TRBJ1-2
d_call: .
clone_size: many
v_call: TRBV28
cdr3_nt: TGTGCCAGCGGGGACCAATATGGCTACACCTTC
cdr3_aa: CASGDQYGYTF

j_call: TRBJ1-2
d_call: .
clone_size: medium-sized
v_call: TRBV19
cdr3_nt: TGTGCCACCCTGACCCGGCGGGAGAACTATGGCTACACCTTC
cdr3_aa: CATLTRRENYGYTF

j_call: TRBJ1-2
d_call: .
clone_size: many
v_call: TRBV28
cdr3_nt: TGTGCCAGCAGACCCCCGTATGGAGGCTACACCTTC
cdr3_aa: CASRPPYGGYTF

j_call: TRBJ2-1
d_call: .
clone_size: .
v_call: TRBV28
cdr3_nt: TGTGCCAGCAGTTTAGGACAGAGCTCCTACAATGAGCAGTTCTTC
cdr3_aa: CASSLGQSSYNEQFF

j_call: TRBJ1-6
d_call: .
clone_size: many
v_call: TRBV30
cdr3_nt: TGTGCCTGGAGGGAATTTTCCTATAATTCACCCCTCCACTTT
cdr3_aa: CAWREFSYNSPLHF

j_call: TRBJ2-7
d_call: .
clone_size: many
v_call: TRBV7-9
cdr3_nt: TGTGCCAGCAGCTTTGGGTCGTGGGAGGAGCAGTACTTC
cdr3_aa: CASSFGSWEEQYF

j_call: TRBJ1-2
d_call: .
clone_size: .
v_call: TRBV30
cdr3_nt: TGTGCCTGGAGCAGACTGAGAAGCTACACCTTC
cdr3_aa: CAWSRLRSYTF

j_call: TRBJ2-7
d_call: TRBD1
clone_size: many
v_call: TRBV6-6
cdr3_nt: TGTGCCAGCAGTACTCGGGACAGAAGCTCCTACGAGCAGTACTTC
cdr3_aa: CASSTRDRSSYEQYF

j_call: TRBJ1-4
d_call: .
clone_size: many
v_call: TRBV6-6
cdr3_nt: TGTGCCAGCAGTTACTCGTACAGGGCAAATGAAAAACTGTTTTTT
cdr3_aa: CASSYSYRANEKLFF

j_call: TRBJ2-2
d_call: .
clone_size: few
v_call: TRBV15
cdr3_nt: TGTGCTACCAGCAGGTTGTCCGGGGAGCTGTTTTTT
cdr3_aa: CATSRLSGELFF

j_call: TRBJ2-1
d_call: .
clone_size: many
v_call: TRBV12-3/TRBV12-4
cdr3_nt: TGTGCCAGCAGTTTACGTGGGGGGCTAGCTGAGCAGTTCTTC
cdr3_aa: CASSLRGGLAEQFF

j_call: TRBJ2-7
d_call: .
clone_size: .
v_call: TRBV13
cdr3_nt: TGTGCCAGCAATAGGGGCGGCAGCCATTACGAGCAGTACTTC
cdr3_aa: CASNRGGSHYEQYF

j_call: TRBJ2-3
d_call: .
clone_size: medium-sized
v_call: TRBV11-2
cdr3_nt: TGTGCCAGCAGCCCCCACTGGACTAACACAGATACGCAGTATTTT
cdr3_aa: CASSPHWTNTDTQYF

j_call: TRBJ2-2
d_call: TRBD1
clone_size: .
v_call: TRBV30
cdr3_nt: TGTGCCTGGAGTGTACGGGGCAGGGGGCAGGGCACCGGGGAGCTGTTTTTT
cdr3_aa: CAWSVRGRGQGTGELFF

j_call: TRBJ2-1
d_call: TRBD1
clone_size: .
v_call: TRBV11-2
cdr3_nt: TGTGCCAGCAGCTTATACAGGGGGGTTACTGTCGGTGAGCAGTTCTTC
cdr3_aa: CASSLYRGVTVGEQFF

j_call: TRBJ2-7
d_call: TRBD2
clone_size: .
v_call: TRBV4-2
cdr3_nt: TGTGCCAGCAGCCAAGGGCTAGCGGAACAATACGAGCAGTACTTC
cdr3_aa: CASSQGLAEQYEQYF

j_call: TRBJ2-1
d_call: TRBD2
clone_size: many
v_call: TRBV3-1
cdr3_nt: TGTGCCAGCAGCCAAGATATTCGGGCTAGCGGGGGTGACAATGAGCAGTTCTTC
cdr3_aa: CASSQDIRASGGDNEQFF

j_call: TRBJ2-1
d_call: TRBD1
clone_size: many
v_call: TRBV30
cdr3_nt: TGTGCCTGGAACGCATGGGGACAGGGGGAGGATGAGCAGTTCTTC
cdr3_aa: CAWNAWGQGEDEQFF

j_call: TRBJ1-1
d_call: .
clone_size: medium-sized
v_call: TRBV30
cdr3_nt: TGTGCCTGGAGCCTAGTTCGTCTCGGAGAAGCTTTCTTT
cdr3_aa: CAWSLVRLGEAFF

j_call: TRBJ1-5
d_call: .
clone_size: many
v_call: TRBV19
cdr3_nt: TGTGCCAGTACCGGGGGACACTATAGCAATCAGCCCCAGCATTTT
cdr3_aa: CASTGGHYSNQPQHF

j_call: TRBJ2-1
d_call: .
clone_size: many
v_call: TRBV6-1
cdr3_nt: TGTGCCAGCAGCCGAAGCTTTGATGAGCAGTTCTTC
cdr3_aa: CASSRSFDEQFF

j_call: TRBJ1-1
d_call: .
clone_size: few
v_call: TRBV15
cdr3_nt: TGTGCCACCGCGACCGGTGGTGAAGCTTTCTTT
cdr3_aa: CATATGGEAFF

j_call: TRBJ2-3
d_call: .
clone_size: .
v_call: TRBV4-1
cdr3_nt: TGCGCCAGCAGCCAAGAAATAGCACCGGATACGCAGTATTTT
cdr3_aa: CASSQEIAPDTQYF

j_call: TRBJ2-3
d_call: .
clone_size: many
v_call: TRBV2
cdr3_nt: TGTGCCAGCAGGGTACTGATGGGTACGCAGTATTTT
cdr3_aa: CASRVLMGTQYF

j_call: TRBJ2-3
d_call: .
clone_size: few
v_call: TRBV19
cdr3_nt: TGTGCCATAGCACAGGCTGATACGCAGTATTTT
cdr3_aa: CAIAQADTQYF

j_call: TRBJ2-1
d_call: TRBD2
clone_size: many
v_call: TRBV5-1
cdr3_nt: TGCGCCAGCAGCTTGGGCGGGAGCTCCTACAATGAGCAGTTCTTC
cdr3_aa: CASSLGGSSYNEQFF

j_call: TRBJ1-6
d_call: .
clone_size: many
v_call: TRBV2
cdr3_nt: TGTGCCAGCAGGGCGACAGGTTGGAATTCACCCCTCCACTTT
cdr3_aa: CASRATGWNSPLHF

j_call: TRBJ2-7
d_call: .
clone_size: few
v_call: TRBV5-1
cdr3_nt: TGCGCCAGCAGCCCCTCAGAAGGGGACGATCAGTACTTC
cdr3_aa: CASSPSEGDDQYF